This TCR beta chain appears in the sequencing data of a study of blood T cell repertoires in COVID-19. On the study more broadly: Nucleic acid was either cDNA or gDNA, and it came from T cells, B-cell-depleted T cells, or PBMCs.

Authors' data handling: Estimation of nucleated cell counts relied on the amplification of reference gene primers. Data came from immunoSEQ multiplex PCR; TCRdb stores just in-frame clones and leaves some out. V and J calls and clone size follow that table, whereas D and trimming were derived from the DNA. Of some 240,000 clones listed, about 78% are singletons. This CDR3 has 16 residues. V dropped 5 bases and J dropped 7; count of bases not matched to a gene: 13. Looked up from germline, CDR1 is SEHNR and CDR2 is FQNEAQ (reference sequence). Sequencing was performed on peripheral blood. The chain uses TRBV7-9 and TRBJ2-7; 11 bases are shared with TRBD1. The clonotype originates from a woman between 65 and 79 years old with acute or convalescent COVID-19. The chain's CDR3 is CASSPERTGQGEEQYF. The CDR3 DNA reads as TGTGCCAGCAGCCCGGAGCGTACGGGACAGGGGGAAGAGCAGTACTTC.